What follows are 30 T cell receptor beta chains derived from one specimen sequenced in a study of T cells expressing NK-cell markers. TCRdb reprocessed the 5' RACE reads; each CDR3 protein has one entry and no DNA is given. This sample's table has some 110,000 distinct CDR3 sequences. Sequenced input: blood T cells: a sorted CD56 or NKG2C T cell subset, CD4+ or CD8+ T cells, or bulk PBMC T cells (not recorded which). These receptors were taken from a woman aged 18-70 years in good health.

The CDR3 protein is CASSIFGGGNQPQHF. The chain joins TRBV19 to TRBJ1-5; TCRdb reports TRBD1, a call that lacks DNA to check it against. The CDR3 has 15 amino acids. Germline V CDR1 and CDR2: LNHDA, SQIVND (reference sequence).

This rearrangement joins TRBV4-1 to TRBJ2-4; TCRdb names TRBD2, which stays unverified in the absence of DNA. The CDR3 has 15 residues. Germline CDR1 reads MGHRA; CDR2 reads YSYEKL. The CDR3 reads CASSQDPGARDIQYF.

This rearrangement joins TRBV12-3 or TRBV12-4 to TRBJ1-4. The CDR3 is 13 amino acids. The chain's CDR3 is CASSLWLGEKLFF.

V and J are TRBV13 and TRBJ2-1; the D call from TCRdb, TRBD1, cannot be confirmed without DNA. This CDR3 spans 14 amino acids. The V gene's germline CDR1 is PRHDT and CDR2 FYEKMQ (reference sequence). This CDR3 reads CASSLEGGNNEQFF.

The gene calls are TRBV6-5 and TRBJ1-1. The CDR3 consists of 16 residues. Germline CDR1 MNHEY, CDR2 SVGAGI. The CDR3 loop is CASSYSGSPSNTEAFF.

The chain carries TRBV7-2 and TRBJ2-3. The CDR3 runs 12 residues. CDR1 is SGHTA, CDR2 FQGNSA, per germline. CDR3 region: CASSFTVYTQYF.

The CDR3 sequence is CASSLMAGVQETQYF. The chain uses TRBV12-3 or TRBV12-4 and TRBJ2-5; the TRBD2 assignment by TCRdb is unverifiable without DNA. The CDR3 loop spans 15 amino acids.

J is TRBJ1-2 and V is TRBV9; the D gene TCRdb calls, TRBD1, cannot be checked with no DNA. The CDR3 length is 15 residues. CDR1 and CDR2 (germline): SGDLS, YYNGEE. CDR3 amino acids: CASSGTRDISYGYTF.

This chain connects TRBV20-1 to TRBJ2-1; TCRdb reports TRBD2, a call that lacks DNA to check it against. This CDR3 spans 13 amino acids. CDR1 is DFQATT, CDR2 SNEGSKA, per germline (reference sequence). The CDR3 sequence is CSARWTINNEQFF.

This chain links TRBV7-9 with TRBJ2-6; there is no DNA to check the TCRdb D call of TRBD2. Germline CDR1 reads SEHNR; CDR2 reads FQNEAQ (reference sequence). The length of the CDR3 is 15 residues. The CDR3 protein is CASSHGPSGANVLTF.

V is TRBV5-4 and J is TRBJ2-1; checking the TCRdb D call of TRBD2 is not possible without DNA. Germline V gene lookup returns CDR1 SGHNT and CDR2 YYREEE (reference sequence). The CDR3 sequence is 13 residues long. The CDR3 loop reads CASSFAGVAEQFF.

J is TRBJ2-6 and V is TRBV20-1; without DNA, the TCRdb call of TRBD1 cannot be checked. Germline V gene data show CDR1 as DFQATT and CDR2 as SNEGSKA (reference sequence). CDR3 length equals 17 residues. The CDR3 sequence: CSANLRDSFSGANVLTF.

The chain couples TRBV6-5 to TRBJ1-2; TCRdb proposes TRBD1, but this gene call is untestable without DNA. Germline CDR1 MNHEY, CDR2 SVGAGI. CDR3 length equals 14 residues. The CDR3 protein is CASSYSTGGAGYTF.

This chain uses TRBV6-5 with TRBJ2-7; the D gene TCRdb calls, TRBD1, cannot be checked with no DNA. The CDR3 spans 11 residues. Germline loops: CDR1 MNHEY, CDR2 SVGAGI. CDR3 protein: CASSTGTEQYF.

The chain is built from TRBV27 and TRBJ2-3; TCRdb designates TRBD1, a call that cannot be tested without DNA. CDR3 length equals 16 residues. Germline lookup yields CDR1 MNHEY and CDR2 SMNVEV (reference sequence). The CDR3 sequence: CASSAGQGFYTDTQYF.

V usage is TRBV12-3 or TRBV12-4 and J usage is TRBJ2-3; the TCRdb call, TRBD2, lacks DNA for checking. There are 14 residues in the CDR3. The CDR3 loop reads CASSFQLVGDTQYF.

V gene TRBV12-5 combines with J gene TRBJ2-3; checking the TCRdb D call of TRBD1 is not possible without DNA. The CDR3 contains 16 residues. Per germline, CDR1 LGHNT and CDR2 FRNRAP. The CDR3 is CASGTPGHSITDTQYF.

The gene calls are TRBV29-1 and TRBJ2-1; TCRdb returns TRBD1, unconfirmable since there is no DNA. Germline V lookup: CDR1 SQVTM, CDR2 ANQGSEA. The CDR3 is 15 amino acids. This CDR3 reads CSVDFGATTYNEQFF.

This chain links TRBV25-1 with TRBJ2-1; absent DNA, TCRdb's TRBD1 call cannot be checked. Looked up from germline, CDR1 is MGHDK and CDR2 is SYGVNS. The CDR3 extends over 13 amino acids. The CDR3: CASRSDRLEEQFF. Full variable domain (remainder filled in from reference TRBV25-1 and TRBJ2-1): EADIYQTPRYLVIGTGKKITLECSQTMGHDKMYWYQQDPGMELHLIHYSYGVNSTEKGDLSSESTVSRIRTEHFPLTLESARPSHTSQYLCASRSDRLEEQFFGPGTRLTVL.

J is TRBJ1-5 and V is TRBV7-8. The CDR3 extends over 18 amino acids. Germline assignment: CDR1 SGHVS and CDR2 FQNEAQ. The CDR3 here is CASSAYAHAGGINQPQHF. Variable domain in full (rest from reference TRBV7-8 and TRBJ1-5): GAGVSQSPRYKVAKRGQDVALRCDPISGHVSLFWYQQALGQGPEFLTYFQNEAQLDKSGLPSDRFFAERPEGSVSTLKIQRTQQEDSAVYLCASSAYAHAGGINQPQHFGDGTRLSIL.

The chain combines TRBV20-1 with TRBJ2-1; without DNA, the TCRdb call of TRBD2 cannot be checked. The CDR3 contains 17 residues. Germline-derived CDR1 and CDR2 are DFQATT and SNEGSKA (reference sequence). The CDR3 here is CSARVPFSGREYNEQFF.

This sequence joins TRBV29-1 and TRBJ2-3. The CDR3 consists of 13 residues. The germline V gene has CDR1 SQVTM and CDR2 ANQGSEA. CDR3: CSVDSRSTDTQYF.

CDR3 region: CASSLEGPTTIEQFF. The chain carries TRBV7-8 and TRBJ2-1; TCRdb's D call of TRBD2 is untestable without DNA. The germline gives CDR1 SGHVS, CDR2 FQNEAQ. This CDR3 region has 15 residues. The full variable domain, its missing parts supplied by reference TRBV7-8 and TRBJ2-1, is GAGVSQSPRYKVAKRGQDVALRCDPISGHVSLFWYQQALGQGPEFLTYFQNEAQLDKSGLPSDRFFAERPEGSVSTLKIQRTQQEDSAVYLCASSLEGPTTIEQFFGPGTRLTVL.

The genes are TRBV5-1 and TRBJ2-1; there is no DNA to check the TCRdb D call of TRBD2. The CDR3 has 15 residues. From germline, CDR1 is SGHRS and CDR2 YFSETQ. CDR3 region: CASSLMVAEDNEQFF.

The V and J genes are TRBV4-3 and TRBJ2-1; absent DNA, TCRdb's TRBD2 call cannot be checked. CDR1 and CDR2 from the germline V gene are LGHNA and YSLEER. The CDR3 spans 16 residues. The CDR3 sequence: CASSQGSGGAGNEQFF.

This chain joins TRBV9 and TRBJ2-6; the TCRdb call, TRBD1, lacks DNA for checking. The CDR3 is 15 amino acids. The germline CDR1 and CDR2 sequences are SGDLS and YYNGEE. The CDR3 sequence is CASSVDRAGANVLTF.

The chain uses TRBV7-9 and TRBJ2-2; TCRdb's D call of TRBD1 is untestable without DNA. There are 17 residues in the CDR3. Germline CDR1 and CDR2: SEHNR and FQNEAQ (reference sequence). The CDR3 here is CASSLASGQVNTGELFF.

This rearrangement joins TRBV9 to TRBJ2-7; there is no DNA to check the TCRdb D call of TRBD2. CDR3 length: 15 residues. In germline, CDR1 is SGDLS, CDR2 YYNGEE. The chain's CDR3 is CASSVVSGGIYEQYF.

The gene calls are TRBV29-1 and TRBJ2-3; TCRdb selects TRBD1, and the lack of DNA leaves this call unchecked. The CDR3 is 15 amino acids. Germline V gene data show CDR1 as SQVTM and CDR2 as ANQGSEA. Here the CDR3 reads CSVSGAPEGADTQYF.

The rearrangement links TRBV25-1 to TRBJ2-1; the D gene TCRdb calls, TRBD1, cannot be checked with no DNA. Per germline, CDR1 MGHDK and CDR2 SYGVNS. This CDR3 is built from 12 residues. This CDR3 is CASSGGGRIQFF.